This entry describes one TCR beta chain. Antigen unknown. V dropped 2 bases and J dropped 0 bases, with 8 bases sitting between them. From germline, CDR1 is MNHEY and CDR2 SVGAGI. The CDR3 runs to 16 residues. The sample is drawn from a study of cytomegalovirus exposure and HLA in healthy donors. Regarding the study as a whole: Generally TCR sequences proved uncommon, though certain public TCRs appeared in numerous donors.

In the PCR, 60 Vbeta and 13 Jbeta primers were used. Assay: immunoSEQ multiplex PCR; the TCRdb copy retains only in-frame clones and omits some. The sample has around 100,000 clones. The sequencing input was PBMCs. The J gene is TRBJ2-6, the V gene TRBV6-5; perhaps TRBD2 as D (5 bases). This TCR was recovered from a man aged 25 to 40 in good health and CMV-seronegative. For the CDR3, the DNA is TGTGCCAGCAGTTACAGGAGGAACTCTGGGGCCAACGTCCTGACTTTC. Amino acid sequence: CASSYRRNSGANVLTF.